The entry below describes one T cell receptor (beta chain). There is no known antigen for this receptor. No base qualities exist here, and no much larger clone lies one base off it. V is clipped by 0 bases and J by 7 bases, and the sequence between their germline boundaries is 22 bases long. The CDR3 sequence holds 17 residues, the cysteine and phenylalanine included. Of all the DNA, just the CDR3 is kept, 51 bases in frame from base 1. From a lookup of the germline V gene, CDR1 and CDR2 are SGDLS and YYNGEE. The record originates from a study of blood T cells in healthy people across ages (dated by TCRdb to 2015 to 2017). Looking at the study overall: In model experiments, template switching captured roughly one uniquely barcoded TCR beta cDNA molecule for every two T cells. For two donors (one aged 18 to 30 and one aged 80 or older), the study analyzed two additional independent replicas of 1 million unique cDNA reads from the same blood draw. The donors were divided into four age groups: young (average approximately 15 years), middle-aged (roughly 40), aged (about 61) and long-lived (about 84). To track age-related changes in TCR beta repertoire diversity, the study relied on deep sequencing normalized with unique cDNA molecular identifiers. To avoid experimental bias, donors of different ages were spread randomly across the sequencing lanes. Study-wide findings and limitations: Estimates of total diversity based on one million sequenced T cells were considered lower bounds and underestimates. A strong correlation was found between observed TCR beta diversity and the percentage of naive T cells measured by flow cytometry. Because donor CMV infection status was unknown, age-related changes in expanded clonotypes were potentially confounded. Bulk unsorted PBMC profiling prevented conclusive comparison of naive and antigen-experienced compartments. Compared with the aged group, the long-lived group had more naive CD4+ T cells, fewer expanded clones and increased TCR diversity, suggesting age selection. Observed TCR beta diversity per million T cells fell roughly linearly with age, and a significant reduction was already apparent by age about 38.

Systemically healthy Caucasian individuals from Russia, some 36 in total and aged about 6 to 95 years, were included as donors. Roughly 10 milliliters of peripheral blood were collected from each donor into EDTA-treated Vacutainer tubes. PBMCs were isolated by Ficoll-Paque density-gradient centrifugation, with at least 7 million obtained per sample. Total RNA was extracted from PBMCs with Trizol reagent, with at least 5.5 micrograms obtained per sample. The percentages of naive CD45RAhigh/CD27high T cells were determined by flow cytometry on a PBMC aliquot from every donor. Library preparation was by 5' RACE. The instrument given in TCRdb is Illumina HiSeq 2500. The second PCR ran for roughly 7 to 12 cycles and used a J-beta primer mix along with a sample-barcoded 5' primer. Each TCR beta cDNA molecule received a unique molecular identifier from a template-switch 5' adaptor carrying 12 random nucleotides. Each sample yielded at least 3 million CDR3-containing paired-end reads. All of the RNA was converted into first-strand cDNA using the Mint cDNA synthesis kit, with a TRBC-specific oligonucleotide serving as the primer. Following uracil-DNA glycosylase treatment, all cDNA underwent a first 18-cycle PCR with the universal primers M1SS and BC2_uni_R. The paper's data handling went like this. For normalization, 1 million high-quality reads were randomly selected from each sample, with every read carrying a distinct molecular identifier. Reads sharing molecular identifiers were discarded rather than binned into consensus sequences. MiTCR, with a Q25 quality threshold and the strictest error-elimination algorithm, was used for CDR3 identification, clonotype clustering and error correction. A nonparametric unseen species model using Euler transformation provided a lower-bound estimate of total TCR beta diversity. TCRdb redid the processing of the public reads, applying fastp at Q25 and MiXCR, and retained in-frame beta chains. Each CDR3 protein appears once, grouped with its most common genes and DNA. The V and J calls were not made by the authors but by TCRdb's processing. The sample includes more than 1,400,000 distinct CDR3 sequences, with about 40% observed a single time. The ten most abundant clones make up approximately 7.9% of the sample.

This TCR was sampled from a woman younger than 35 in good health. The specimen was blood. Recombination linked TRBV9 to TRBJ1-2; no D gene is confidently identified. The encoded CDR3 is CASSVGGGSEELSGYTF. The DNA reads as follows: TGTGCCAGCAGCGTAGGAGGAGGGTCGGAGGAGCTTTCTGGCTACACCTTC.